This T cell receptor (beta chain) emerged from a study of blood T cell repertoires in COVID-19. Study background: The United States, Italy and Spain supplied acute and convalescent COVID-19 samples. The cDNA or gDNA used as material had been derived from T cells, B-cell-depleted T cells, or PBMCs.

Enrolled through a virtual design, the participants were between about 18 and 89 years of age and came from about two dozen US areas. Participants had their cohort set by participant-reported clinical history. The protocol was immunoSEQ multiplex PCR, while the TCRdb copy is restricted to in-frame clones and leaves out a portion. The data hold around 190,000 clones, with approximately 88% observed a single time. Input material: PBMCs or T cells enriched from blood (not recorded which). The receptor was derived from a man between 18 and 35 years old with acute COVID-19.

The CDR3 protein is CASSSLTSGTQYF. The CDR3 nucleotides read TGTGCCAGCAGTTCCCTCACTAGCGGTACGCAGTATTTT. This chain uses TRBV12-3 or TRBV12-4 with TRBJ2-3, with 8 bases fitting TRBD2. The CDR3 is 13 residues long. V was clipped by 4 bases and J by 8 bases; unmatched bases: 5.